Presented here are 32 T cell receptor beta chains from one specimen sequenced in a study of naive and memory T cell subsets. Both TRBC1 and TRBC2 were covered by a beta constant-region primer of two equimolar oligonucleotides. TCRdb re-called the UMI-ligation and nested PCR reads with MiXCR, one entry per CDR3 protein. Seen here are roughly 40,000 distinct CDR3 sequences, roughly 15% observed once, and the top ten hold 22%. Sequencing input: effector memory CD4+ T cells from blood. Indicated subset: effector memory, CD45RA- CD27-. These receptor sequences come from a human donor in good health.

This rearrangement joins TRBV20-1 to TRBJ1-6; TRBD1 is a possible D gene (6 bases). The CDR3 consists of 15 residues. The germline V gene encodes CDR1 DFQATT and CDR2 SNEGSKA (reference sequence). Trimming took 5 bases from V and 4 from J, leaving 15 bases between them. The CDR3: CSAATGTSYNSPLHF. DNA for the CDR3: TGCAGTGCTGCTACCGGGACATCTTATAATTCACCCCTCCACTTT.

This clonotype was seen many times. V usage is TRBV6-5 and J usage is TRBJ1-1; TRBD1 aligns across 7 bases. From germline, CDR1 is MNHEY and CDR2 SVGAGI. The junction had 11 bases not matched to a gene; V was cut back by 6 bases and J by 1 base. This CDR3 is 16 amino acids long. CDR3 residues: CASRPGQVLGNTEAFF. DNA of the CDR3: TGTGCCAGCAGACCCGGACAGGTTTTGGGGAACACTGAAGCTTTCTTT.

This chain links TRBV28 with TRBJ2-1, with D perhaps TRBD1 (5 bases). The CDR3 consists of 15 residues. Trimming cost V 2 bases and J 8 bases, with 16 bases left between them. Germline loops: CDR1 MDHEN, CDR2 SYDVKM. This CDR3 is CASSLGQGTFDEQFF. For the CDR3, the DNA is TGTGCCAGCAGTTTAGGTCAGGGTACATTCGATGAGCAGTTCTTC.

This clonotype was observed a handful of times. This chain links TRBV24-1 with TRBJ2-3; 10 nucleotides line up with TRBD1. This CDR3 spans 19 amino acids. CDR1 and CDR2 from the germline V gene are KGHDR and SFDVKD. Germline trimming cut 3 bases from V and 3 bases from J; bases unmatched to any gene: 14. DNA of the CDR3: TGTGCCACCAGTGATCCCGCCAACCTCGGACAGGGGGATACAGATACGCAGTATTTT. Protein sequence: CATSDPANLGQGDTDTQYF.

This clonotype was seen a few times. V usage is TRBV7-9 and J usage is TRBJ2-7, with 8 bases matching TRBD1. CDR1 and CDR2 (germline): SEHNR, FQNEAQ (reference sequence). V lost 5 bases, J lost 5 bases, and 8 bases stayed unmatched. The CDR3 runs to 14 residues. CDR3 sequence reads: CASSPWTGPHEQYF. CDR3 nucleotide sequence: TGTGCCAGCAGCCCGTGGACAGGGCCCCACGAGCAGTACTTC.

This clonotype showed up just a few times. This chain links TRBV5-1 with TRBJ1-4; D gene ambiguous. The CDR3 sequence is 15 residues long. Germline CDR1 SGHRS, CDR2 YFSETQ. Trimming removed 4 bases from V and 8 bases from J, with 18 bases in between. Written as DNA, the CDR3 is TGCGCCAGCAGCGCGATCTGGGGATTTGAAGAAAAACTGTTTTTT. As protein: CASSAIWGFEEKLFF.

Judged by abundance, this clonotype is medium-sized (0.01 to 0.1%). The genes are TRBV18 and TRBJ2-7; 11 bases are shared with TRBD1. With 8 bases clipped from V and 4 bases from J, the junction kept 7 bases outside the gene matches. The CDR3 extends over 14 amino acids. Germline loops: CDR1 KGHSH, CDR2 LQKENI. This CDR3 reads CASDSGTGGYEQYF. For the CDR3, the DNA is TGTGCCAGCGACTCCGGGACAGGGGGATACGAGCAGTACTTC.

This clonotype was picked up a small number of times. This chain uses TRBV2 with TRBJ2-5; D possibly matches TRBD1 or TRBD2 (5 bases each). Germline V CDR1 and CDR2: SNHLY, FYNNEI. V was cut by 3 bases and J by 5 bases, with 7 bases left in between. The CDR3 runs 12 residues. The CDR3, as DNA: TGTGCCAGCAGTGAGAGGGGTGAGACCCAGTACTTC. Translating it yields CASSERGETQYF. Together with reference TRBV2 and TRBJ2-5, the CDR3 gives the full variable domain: EPEVTQTPSHQVTQMGQEVILRCVPISNHLYFYWYRQILGQKVEFLVSFYNNEISEKSEIFDDQFSVERPDGSNFTLKIRSTKLEDSAMYFCASSERGETQYFGPGTRLLVL.

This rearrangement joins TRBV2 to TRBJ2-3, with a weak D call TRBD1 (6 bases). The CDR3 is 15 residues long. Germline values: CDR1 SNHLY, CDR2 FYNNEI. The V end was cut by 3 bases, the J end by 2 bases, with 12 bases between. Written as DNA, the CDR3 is TGTGCCAGCAGTGATTCGGGGACACCCACAGATACGCAGTATTTT. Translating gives CASSDSGTPTDTQYF.

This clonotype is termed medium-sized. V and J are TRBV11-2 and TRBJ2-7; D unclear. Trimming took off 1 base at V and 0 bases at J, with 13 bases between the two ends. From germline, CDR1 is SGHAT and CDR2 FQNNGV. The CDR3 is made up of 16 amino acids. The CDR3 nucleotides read TGTGCCAGCAGCTTAGCTCTGACTTCAAGCTCCTACGAGCAGTACTTC. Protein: CASSLALTSSSYEQYF.

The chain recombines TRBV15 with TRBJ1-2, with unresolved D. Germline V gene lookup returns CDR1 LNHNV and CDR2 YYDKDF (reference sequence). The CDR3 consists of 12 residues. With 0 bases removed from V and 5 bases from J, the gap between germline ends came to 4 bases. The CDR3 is CATSREQYGYTF. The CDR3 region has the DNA TGTGCCACCAGCAGAGAACAGTATGGCTACACCTTC.

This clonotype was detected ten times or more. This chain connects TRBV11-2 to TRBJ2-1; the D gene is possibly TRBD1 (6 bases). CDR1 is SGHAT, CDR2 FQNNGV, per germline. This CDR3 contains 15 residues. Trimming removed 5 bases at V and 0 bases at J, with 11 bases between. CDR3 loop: CASSPQQGSYNEQFF. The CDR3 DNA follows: TGTGCCAGCAGCCCCCAACAGGGCTCCTACAATGAGCAGTTCTTC. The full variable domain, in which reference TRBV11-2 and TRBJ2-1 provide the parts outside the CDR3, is EAGVAQSPRYKIIEKRQSVAFWCNPISGHATLYWYQQILGQGPKLLIQFQNNGVVDDSQLPKDRFSAERLKGVDSTLKIQPAKLEDSAVYLCASSPQQGSYNEQFFGPGTRLTVL.

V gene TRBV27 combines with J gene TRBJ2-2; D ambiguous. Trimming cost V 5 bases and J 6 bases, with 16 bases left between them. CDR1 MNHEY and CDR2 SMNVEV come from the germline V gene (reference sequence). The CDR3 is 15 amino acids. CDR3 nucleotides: TGTGCCAGCAGTCTCAACCGGGCCAGACCCGGGGAGCTGTTTTTT. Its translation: CASSLNRARPGELFF.

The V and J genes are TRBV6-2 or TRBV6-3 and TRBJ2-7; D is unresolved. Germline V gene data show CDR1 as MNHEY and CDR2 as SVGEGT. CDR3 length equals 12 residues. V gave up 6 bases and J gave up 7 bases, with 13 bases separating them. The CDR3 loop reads CASRTQTGEQYF. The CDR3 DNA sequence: TGTGCCAGCAGGACTCAGACGGGTGAGCAGTACTTC.

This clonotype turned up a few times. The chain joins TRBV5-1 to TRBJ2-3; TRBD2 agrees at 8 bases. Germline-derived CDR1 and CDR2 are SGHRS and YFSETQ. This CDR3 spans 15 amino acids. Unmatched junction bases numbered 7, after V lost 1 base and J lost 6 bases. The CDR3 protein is CASSLPGRAGDTQYF. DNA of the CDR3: TGCGCCAGCAGCTTGCCCGGGAGGGCGGGGGATACGCAGTATTTT. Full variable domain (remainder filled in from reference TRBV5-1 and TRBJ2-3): KAGVTQTPRYLIKTRGQQVTLSCSPISGHRSVSWYQQTPGQGLQFLFEYFSETQRNKGNFPGRFSGRQFSNSRSEMNVSTLELGDSALYLCASSLPGRAGDTQYFGPGTRLTVL.

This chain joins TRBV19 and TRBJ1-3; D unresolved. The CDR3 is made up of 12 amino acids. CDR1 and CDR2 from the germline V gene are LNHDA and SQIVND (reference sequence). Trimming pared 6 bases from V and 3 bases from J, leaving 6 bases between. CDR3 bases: TGTGCCAGTAGGCCGAATGGAAACACCATATATTTT. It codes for CASRPNGNTIYF.

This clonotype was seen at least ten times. The CDR3 DNA reads TGTGCCAGCAGCTTTCCCGCAAGACAGTACTTC. This translates into CASSFPARQYF. The V and J genes are TRBV11-2 and TRBJ2-4, with D unresolved. With 3 bases removed from V and 13 bases from J, the gap between germline ends came to 10 bases. This CDR3 is 11 amino acids long. Germline CDR1 and CDR2: SGHAT and FQNNGV.

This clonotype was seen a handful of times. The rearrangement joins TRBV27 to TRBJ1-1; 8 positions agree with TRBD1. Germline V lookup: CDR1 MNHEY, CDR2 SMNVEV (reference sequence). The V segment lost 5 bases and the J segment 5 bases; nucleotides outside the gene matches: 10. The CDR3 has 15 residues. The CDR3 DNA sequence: TGTGCCAGCAGTCCCCGGCAGGGGGCGGGAACTGAAGCTTTCTTT. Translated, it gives CASSPRQGAGTEAFF.

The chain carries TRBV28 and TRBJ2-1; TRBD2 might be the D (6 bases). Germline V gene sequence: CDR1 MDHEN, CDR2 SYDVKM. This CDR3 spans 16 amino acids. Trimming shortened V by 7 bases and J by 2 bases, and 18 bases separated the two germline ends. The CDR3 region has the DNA TGTGCCAGCACCCAAGCCGGGCGGGGCACCTACAATGAGCAGTTCTTC. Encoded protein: CASTQAGRGTYNEQFF.

The CDR3 here is CASSFSGQGGSYEQYF. CDR3 sequence (DNA): TGTGCCAGCAGCTTCAGCGGACAGGGCGGCTCCTACGAGCAGTACTTC. The rearrangement joins TRBV7-3 to TRBJ2-7; 8 bases fit TRBD1. Germline CDR1 is SGHTA and CDR2 is FQGTGA. This CDR3 is 16 amino acids long. J gave up 0 bases and V 3 bases, and 7 bases lay outside the gene matches.

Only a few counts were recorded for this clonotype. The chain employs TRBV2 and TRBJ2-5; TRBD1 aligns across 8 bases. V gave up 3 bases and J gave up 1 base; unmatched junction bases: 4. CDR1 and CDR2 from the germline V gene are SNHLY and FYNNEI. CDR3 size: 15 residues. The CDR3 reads CASSETGAIQETQYF. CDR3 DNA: TGTGCCAGCAGTGAGACAGGGGCTATCCAAGAGACCCAGTACTTC.

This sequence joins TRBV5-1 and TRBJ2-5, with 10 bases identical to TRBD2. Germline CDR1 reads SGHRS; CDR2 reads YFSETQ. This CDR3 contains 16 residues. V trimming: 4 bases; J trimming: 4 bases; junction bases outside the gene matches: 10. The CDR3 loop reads CASSPVGTSVLETQYF. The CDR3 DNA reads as TGCGCCAGCAGCCCAGTTGGGACTAGCGTATTAGAGACCCAGTACTTC.

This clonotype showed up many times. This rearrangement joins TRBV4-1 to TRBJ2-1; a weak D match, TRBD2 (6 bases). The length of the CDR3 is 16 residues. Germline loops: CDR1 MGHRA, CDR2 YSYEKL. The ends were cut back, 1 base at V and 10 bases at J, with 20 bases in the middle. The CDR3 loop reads CASSQVRLVGSFEQFF. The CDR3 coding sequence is TGCGCCAGCAGCCAAGTCAGACTAGTAGGATCGTTCGAGCAGTTCTTC.

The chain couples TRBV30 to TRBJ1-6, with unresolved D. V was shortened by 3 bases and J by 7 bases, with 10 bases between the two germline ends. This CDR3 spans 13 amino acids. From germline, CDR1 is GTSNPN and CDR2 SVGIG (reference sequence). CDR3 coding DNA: TGTGCCTGGAGCGGCGTAGAAAATTCACCCCTCCACTTT. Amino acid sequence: CAWSGVENSPLHF.

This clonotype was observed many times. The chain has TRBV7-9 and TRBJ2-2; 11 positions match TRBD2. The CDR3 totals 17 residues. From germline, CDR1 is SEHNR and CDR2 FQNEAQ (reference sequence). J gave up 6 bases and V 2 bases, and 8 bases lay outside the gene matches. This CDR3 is CASSLTALAGGAGELFF. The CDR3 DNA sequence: TGTGCCAGCAGCTTAACCGCCCTAGCGGGAGGCGCCGGGGAGCTGTTTTTT.

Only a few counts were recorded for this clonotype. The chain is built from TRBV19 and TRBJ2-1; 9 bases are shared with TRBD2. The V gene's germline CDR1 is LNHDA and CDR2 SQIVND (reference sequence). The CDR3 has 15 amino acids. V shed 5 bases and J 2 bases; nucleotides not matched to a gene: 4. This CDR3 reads CASSPPSGTYNEQFF. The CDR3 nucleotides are TGTGCCAGTAGTCCCCCTAGCGGGACCTACAATGAGCAGTTCTTC. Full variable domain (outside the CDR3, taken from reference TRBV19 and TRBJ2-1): DGGITQSPKYLFRKEGQNVTLSCEQNLNHDAMYWYRQDPGQGLRLIYYSQIVNDFQKGDIAEGYSVSREKKESFPLTVTSAQKNPTAFYLCASSPPSGTYNEQFFGPGTRLTVL.

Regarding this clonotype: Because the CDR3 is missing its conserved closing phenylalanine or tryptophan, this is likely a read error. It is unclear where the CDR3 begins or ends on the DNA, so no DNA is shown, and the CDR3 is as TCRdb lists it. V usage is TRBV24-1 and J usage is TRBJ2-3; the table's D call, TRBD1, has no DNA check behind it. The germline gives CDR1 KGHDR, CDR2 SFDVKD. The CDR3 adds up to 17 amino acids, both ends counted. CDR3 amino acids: CATAIGGAGASTDTQEC.

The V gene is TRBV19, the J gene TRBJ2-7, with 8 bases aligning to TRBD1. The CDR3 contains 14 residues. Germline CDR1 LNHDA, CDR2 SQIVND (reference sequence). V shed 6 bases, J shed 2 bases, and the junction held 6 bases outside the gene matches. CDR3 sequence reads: CASRRDRRAYEQYF. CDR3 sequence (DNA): TGTGCCAGTAGAAGGGACAGGAGAGCCTACGAGCAGTACTTC.

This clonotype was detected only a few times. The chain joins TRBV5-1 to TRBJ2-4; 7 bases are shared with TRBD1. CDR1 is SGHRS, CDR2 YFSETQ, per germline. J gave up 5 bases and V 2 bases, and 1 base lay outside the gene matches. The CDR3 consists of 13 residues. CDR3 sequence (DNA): TGCGCCAGCAGCTTCGGGACAGAAAACATTCAGTACTTC. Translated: CASSFGTENIQYF.

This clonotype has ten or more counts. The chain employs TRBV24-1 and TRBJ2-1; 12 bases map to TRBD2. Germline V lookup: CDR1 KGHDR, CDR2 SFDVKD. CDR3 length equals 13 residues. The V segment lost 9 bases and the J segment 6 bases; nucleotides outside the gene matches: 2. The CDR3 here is CATGLAGINEQFF. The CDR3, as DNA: TGTGCCACCGGACTAGCGGGAATCAATGAGCAGTTCTTC.

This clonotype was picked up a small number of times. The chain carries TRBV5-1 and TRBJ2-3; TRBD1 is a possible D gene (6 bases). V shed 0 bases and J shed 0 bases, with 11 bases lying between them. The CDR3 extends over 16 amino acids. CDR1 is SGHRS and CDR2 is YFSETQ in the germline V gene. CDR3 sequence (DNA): TGCGCCAGCAGCTTGGGCAGGGGCACTAGCACAGATACGCAGTATTTT. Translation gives CASSLGRGTSTDTQYF.

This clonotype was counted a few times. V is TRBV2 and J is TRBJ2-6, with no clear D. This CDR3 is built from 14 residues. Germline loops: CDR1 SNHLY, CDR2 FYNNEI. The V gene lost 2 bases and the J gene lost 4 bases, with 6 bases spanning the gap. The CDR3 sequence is CASSESAGANVLTF. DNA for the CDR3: TGTGCCAGCAGTGAATCGGCCGGGGCCAACGTCCTGACTTTC.